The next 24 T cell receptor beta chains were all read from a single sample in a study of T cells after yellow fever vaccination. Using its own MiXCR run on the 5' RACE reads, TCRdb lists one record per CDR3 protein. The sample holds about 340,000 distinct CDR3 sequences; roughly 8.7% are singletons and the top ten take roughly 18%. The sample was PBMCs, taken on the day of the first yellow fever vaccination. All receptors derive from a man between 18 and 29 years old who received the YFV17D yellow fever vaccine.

CDR3: CASSHKARQGVPSYEQYF. The CDR3 bases are TGTGCCAGCAGCCACAAAGCCCGACAGGGGGTCCCCTCCTACGAGCAGTACTTC. The chain combines TRBV3-1 with TRBJ2-7; TRBD1 matches 9 bases. The CDR3 is made up of 18 amino acids. Germline V gene sequence: CDR1 LGHDT, CDR2 YNNKEL (reference sequence). Trimming at V came to 3 bases and at J to 0 bases, leaving 12 bases not matched to a gene.

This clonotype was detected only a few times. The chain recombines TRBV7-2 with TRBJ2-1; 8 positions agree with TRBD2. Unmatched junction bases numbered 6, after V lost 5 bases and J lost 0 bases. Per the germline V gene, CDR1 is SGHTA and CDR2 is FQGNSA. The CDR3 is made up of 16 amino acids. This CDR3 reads CASSISGTSSYNEQFF. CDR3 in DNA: TGTGCCAGCAGCATTTCCGGGACTAGCTCCTACAATGAGCAGTTCTTC.

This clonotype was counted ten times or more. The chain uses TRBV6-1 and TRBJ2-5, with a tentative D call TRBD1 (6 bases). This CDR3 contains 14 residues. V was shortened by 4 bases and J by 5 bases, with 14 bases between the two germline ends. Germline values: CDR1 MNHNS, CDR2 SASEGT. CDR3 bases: TGTGCCAGCAGTGGGGGCACAGGGATGGAGACCCAGTACTTC. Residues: CASSGGTGMETQYF.

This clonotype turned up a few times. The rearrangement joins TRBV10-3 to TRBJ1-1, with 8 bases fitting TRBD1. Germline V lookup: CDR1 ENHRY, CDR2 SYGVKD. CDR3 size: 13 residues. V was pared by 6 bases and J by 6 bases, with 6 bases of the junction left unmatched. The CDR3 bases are TGTGCCATCAGCACAGGGGGGGAGGCTGAAGCTTTCTTT. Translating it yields CAISTGGEAEAFF.

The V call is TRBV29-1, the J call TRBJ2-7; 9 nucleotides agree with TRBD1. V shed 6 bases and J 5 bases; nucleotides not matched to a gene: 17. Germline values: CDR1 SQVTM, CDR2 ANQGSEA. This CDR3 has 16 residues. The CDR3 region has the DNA TGCAGCGTCCAGACAGGGGGAACGTATCCCAGTGACGAGCAGTACTTC. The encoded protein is CSVQTGGTYPSDEQYF.

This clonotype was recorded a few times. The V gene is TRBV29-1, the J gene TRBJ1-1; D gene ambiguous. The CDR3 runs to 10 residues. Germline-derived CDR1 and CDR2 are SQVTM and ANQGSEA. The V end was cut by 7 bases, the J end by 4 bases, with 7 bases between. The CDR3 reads CSAVSTEAFF. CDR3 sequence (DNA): TGCAGCGCGGTATCCACTGAAGCTTTCTTT.

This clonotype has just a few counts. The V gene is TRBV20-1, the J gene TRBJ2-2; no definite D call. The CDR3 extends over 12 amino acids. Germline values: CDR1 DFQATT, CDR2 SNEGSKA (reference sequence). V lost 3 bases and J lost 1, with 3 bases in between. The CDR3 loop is CSASRNTGELFF. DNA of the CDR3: TGCAGTGCTAGCAGGAACACCGGGGAGCTGTTTTTT.

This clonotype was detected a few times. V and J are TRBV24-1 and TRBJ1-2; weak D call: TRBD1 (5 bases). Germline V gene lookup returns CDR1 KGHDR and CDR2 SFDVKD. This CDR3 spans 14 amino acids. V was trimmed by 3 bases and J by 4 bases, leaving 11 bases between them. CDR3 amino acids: CATSDHRTGYGYTF. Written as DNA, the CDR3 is TGTGCCACCAGTGATCACAGGACGGGCTATGGCTACACCTTC.

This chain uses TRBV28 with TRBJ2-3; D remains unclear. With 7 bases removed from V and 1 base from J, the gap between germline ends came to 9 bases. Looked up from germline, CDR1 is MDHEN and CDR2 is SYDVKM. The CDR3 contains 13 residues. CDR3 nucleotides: TGTGCCAGCATGGGCCAGGGCACAGATACGCAGTATTTT. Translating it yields CASMGQGTDTQYF.

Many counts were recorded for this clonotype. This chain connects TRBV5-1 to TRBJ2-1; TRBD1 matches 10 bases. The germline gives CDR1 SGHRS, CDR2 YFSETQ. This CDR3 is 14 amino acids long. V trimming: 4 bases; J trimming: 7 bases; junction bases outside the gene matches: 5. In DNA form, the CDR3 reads TGCGCCAGCAGCGGGGGGACAGGGGTGAATGAGCAGTTCTTC. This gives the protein CASSGGTGVNEQFF.

DNA for the CDR3: TGTGCCAGTAGTACTCGTATTAGCACAGATACGCAGTATTTT. This translates into CASSTRISTDTQYF. The V and J genes are TRBV19 and TRBJ2-3; D is unresolved. V lost 4 bases and J 0 bases, leaving 8 bases between the germline ends. The CDR3 runs to 14 residues. CDR1 and CDR2 (germline): LNHDA, SQIVND (reference sequence).

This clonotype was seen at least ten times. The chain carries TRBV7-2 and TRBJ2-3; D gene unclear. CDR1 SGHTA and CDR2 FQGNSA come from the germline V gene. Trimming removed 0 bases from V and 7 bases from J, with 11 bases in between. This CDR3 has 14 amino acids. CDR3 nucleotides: TGTGCCAGCAGCTTAGCAAGTGGGGATAATACGCAGTATTTT. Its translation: CASSLASGDNTQYF.

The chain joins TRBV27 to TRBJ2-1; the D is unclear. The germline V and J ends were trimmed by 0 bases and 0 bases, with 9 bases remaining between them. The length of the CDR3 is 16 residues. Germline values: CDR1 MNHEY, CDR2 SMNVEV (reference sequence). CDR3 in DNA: TGTGCCAGCAGTTTATCCCTAGAGAGCTCCTACAATGAGCAGTTCTTC. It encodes CASSLSLESSYNEQFF.

The CDR3 sequence is CASSEASGGAADTQYF. The CDR3 coding sequence is TGTGCCAGCAGTGAAGCTAGCGGGGGGGCCGCAGATACGCAGTATTTT. The chain links TRBV6-1 to TRBJ2-3; 11 positions agree with TRBD2. This CDR3 comprises 16 residues. The ends lost 0 bases at V and 4 bases at J; junction bases unmatched: 3. Germline V gene data show CDR1 as MNHNS and CDR2 as SASEGT.

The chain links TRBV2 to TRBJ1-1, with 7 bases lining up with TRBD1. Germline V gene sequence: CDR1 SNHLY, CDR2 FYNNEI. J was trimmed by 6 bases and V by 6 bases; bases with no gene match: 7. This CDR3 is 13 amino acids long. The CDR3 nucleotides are TGTGCCAGCAGGTACAGGGGTGGGGCTGAAGCTTTCTTT. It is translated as CASRYRGGAEAFF.

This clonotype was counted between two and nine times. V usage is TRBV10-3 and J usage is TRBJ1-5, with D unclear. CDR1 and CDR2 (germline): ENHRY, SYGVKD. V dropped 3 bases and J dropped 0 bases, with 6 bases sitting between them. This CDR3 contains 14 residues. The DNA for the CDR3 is TGTGCCATCAGTGAATACCTTAGCAATCAGCCCCAGCATTTT. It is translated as CAISEYLSNQPQHF.

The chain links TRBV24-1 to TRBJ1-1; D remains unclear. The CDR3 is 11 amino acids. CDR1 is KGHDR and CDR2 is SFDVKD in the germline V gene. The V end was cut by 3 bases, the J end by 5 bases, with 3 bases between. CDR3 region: CATSDRTEAFF. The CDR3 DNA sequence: TGTGCCACCAGTGATCGGACTGAAGCTTTCTTT.

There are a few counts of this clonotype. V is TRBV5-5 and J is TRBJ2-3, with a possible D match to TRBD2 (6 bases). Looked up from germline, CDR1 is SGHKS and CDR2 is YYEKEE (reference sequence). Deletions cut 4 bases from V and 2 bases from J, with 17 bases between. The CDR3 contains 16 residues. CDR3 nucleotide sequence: TGTGCCAGCAGCCGAGTGTATAGCGGAACCACAGATACGCAGTATTTT. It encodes CASSRVYSGTTDTQYF.

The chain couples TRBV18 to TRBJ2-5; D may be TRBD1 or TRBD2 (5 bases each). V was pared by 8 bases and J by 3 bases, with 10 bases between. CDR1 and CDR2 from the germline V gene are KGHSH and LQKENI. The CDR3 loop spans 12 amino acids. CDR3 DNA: TGTGCCAGCGGCCGGGGCAAAGAGACCCAGTACTTC. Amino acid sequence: CASGRGKETQYF.

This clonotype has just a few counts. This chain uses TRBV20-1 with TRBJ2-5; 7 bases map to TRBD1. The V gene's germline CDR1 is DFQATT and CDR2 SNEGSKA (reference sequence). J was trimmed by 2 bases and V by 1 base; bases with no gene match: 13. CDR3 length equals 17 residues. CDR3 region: CSARGRLTPGQQETQYF. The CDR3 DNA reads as TGCAGTGCTAGAGGCCGACTTACGCCGGGACAGCAAGAGACCCAGTACTTC.

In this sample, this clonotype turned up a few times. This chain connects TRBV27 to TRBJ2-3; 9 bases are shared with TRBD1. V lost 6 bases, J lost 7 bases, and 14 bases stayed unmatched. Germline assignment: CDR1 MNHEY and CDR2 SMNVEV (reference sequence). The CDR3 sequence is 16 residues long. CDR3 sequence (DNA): TGTGCCAGCAGCTTACGATGGGACAGGGAGAGGAATACGCAGTATTTT. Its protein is CASSLRWDRERNTQYF.

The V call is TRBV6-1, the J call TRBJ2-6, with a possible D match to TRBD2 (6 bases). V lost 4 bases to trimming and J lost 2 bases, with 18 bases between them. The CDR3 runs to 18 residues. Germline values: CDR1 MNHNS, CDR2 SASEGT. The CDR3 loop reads CASSGSGVNGPGANVLTF. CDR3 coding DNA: TGTGCCAGCAGTGGATCGGGGGTAAATGGCCCTGGGGCCAACGTCCTGACTTTC.

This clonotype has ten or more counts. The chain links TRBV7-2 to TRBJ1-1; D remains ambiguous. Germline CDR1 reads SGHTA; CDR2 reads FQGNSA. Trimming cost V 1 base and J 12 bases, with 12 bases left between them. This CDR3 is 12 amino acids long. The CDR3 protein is CASSLVGPFSFF. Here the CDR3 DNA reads TGTGCCAGCAGCTTAGTCGGGCCTTTTTCTTTCTTT.

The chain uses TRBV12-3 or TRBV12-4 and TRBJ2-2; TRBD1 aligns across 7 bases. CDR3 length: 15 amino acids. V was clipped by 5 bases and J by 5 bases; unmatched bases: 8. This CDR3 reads CASSQDRVVTGELFF. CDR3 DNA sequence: TGTGCCAGCAGTCAAGACAGGGTTGTGACCGGGGAGCTGTTTTTT.